The sequence of this T cell receptor beta chain was determined in a study of CD8 T cells in Susac syndrome. Reverse transcription used roughly 0.5 to 1 ug RNA and random hexamers. TCRdb redid the calling of the immunoSEQ multiplex PCR reads with MiXCR, one entry per CDR3 protein. This table holds roughly 130,000 distinct CDR3 sequences, roughly 94% found once. This CDR3 has 13 amino acids. Germline V gene lookup returns CDR1 MNHNY and CDR2 SVGAGI (reference sequence). With 5 bases removed from V and 6 bases from J, the gap between germline ends came to 14 bases. The multiple sclerosis control group was made up of treatment-naive patients with stable or active relapsing-remitting disease.

The rearrangement uses TRBV6-6 and TRBJ2-7, with a possible D match to TRBD2 (6 bases). This clonotype was obtained from a human donor with multiple sclerosis. Specimen: CD4+ T cells from PBMCs. CDR3 loop: CASSQTGVGEQYF. The CDR3 DNA is TGTGCCAGCAGTCAAACGGGGGTTGGCGAGCAGTACTTC.